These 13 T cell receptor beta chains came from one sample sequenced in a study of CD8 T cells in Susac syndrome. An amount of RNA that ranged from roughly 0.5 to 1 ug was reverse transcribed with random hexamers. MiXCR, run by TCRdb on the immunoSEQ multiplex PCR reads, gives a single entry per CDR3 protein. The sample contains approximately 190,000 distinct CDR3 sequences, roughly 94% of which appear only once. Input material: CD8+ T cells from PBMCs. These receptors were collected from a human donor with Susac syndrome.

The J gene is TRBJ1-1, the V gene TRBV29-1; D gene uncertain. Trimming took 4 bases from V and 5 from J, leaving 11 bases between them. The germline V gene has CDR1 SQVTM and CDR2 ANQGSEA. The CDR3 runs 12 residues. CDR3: CSVGSGGTEAFF. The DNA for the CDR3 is TGCAGCGTTGGGTCTGGAGGGACTGAAGCTTTCTTT. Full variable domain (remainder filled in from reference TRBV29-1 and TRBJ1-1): SAVISQKPSRDICQRGTSLTIQCQVDSQVTMMFWYRQQPGQSLTLIATANQGSEATYESGFVIDKFPISRPNLTFSTLTVSNMSPEDSSIYLCSVGSGGTEAFFGQGTRLTVV.

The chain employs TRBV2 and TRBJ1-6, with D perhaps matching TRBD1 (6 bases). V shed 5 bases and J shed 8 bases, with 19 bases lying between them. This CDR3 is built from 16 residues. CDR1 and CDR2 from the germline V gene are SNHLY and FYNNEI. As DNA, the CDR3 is TGTGCCAGCAGTTTAACGGACAGCCGGGCGGATTCACCCCTCCACTTT. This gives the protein CASSLTDSRADSPLHF.

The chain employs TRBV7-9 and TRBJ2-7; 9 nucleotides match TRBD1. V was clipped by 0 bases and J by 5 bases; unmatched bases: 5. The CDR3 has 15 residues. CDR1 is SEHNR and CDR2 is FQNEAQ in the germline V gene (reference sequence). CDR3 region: CASSLAVTGGNEQYF. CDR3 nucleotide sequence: TGTGCCAGCAGCTTAGCGGTGACAGGGGGGAACGAGCAGTACTTC.

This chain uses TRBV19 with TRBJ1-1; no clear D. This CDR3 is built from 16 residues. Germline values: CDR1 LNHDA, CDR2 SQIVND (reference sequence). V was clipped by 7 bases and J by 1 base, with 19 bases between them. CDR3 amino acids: CASTSLGRFSNTEAFF. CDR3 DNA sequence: TGTGCCAGTACCTCCCTCGGGAGGTTCTCGAACACTGAAGCTTTCTTT.

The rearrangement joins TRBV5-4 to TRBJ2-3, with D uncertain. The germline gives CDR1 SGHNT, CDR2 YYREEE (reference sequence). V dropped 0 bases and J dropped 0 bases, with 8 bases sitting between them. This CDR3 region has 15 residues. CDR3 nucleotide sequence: TGTGCCAGCAGCTTGGCGGCACGTAGCACAGATACGCAGTATTTT. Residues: CASSLAARSTDTQYF.

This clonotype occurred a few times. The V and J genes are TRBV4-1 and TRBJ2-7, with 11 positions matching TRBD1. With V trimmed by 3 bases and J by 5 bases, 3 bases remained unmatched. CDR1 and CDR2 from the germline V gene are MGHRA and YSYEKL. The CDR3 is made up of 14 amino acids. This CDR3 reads CASSHRTGGDEQYF. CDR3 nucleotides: TGCGCCAGCAGCCACCGGACAGGGGGCGACGAGCAGTACTTC.

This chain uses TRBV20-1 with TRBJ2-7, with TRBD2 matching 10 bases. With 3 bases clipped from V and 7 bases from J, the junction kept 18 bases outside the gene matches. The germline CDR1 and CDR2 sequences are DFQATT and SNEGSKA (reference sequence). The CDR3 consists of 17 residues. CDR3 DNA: TGCAGTGCTAGTGGGCTAAGTGGGGGGGGACTAGCGATGGAGCAGTACTTC. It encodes CSASGLSGGGLAMEQYF.

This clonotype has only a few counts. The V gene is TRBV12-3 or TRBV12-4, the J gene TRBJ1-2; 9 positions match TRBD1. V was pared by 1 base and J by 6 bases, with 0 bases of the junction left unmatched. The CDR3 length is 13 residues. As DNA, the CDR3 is TGTGCCAGCAGTTTAGGGACAGGGGATGGCTACACCTTC. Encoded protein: CASSLGTGDGYTF.

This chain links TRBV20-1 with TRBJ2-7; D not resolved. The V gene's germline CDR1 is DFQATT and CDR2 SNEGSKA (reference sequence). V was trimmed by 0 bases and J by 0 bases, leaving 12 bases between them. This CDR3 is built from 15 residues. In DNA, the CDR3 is TGCAGTGCTAGAGATCCCGGCGGCCTCTCCTACGAGCAGTACTTC. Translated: CSARDPGGLSYEQYF.

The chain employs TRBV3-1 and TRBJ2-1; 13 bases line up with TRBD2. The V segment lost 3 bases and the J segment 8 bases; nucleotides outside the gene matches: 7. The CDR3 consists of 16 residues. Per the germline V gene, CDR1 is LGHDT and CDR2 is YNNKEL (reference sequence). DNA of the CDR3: TGTGCCAGCAGCCACCCAACTAGCGGGGGGGCTGATGAGCAGTTCTTC. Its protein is CASSHPTSGGADEQFF.

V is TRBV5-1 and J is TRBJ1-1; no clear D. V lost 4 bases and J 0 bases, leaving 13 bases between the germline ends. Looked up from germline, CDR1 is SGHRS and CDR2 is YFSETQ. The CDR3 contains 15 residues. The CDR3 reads CASSPRPTMNTEAFF. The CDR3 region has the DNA TGCGCCAGCAGCCCTCGGCCAACCATGAACACTGAAGCTTTCTTT.

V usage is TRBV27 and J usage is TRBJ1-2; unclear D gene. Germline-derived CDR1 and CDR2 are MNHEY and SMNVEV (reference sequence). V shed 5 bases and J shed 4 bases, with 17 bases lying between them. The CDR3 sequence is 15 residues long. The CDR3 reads CASSQDGPPGYGYTF. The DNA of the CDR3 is TGTGCCAGCAGTCAGGACGGGCCGCCGGGCTATGGCTACACCTTC.

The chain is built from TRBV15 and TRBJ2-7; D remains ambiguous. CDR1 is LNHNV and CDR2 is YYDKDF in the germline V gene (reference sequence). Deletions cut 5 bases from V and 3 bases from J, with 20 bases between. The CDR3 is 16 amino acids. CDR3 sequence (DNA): TGTGCCACCAGCTGGGGAATCGACCAGGTGGACTACGAGCAGTACTTC. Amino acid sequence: CATSWGIDQVDYEQYF.